The 18 T cell receptor beta chains below all came from one sample that was sequenced in a study of cytomegalovirus exposure and HLA in healthy donors. The PCR employed 60 Vbeta primers together with 13 Jbeta primers. Sequencing used immunoSEQ multiplex PCR; TCRdb keeps in-frame clones, though not all of them. The data contain roughly 120,000 clones, about 74% of them seen just once; the ten biggest clones take up 4.2%. The sequenced sample was PBMCs. Receptors were obtained from a woman between 45 and 65 years old in good health and CMV-seropositive.

As concerns this clone: This specimen includes other DNA sequences encoding the same CDR3. The chain couples TRBV11-2 to TRBJ1-5; tentative D call: TRBD1 (6 bases). This CDR3 region has 15 residues. The V and J ends lost 0 bases and 1 base respectively, with 7 bases between them. Germline-derived CDR1 and CDR2 are SGHAT and FQNNGV. The CDR3: CASSLEGASNQPQHF. As DNA, the CDR3 is TGTGCCAGCAGCTTAGAGGGGGCAAGCAATCAGCCCCAGCATTTT.

V usage is TRBV27 and J usage is TRBJ2-5, with 12 bases aligning to TRBD2. V was clipped by 2 bases and J by 2 bases; unmatched bases: 3. CDR1 is MNHEY, CDR2 SMNVEV, per germline (reference sequence). The CDR3 runs 16 residues. The CDR3 nucleotides read TGTGCCAGCAGTTTACTAGCGGGGGGGCCTCAAGAGACCCAGTACTTC. Its translation is CASSLLAGGPQETQYF.

For the CDR3, the DNA is TGCGCCAGCACCTTACTAGCGGGGGGGCAGGATACGCAGTATTTT. Residues: CASTLLAGGQDTQYF. V gene TRBV5-1 combines with J gene TRBJ2-3; the match to TRBD2 covers 13 bases. The CDR3 has 15 amino acids. Per germline, CDR1 SGHRS and CDR2 YFSETQ. With 6 bases clipped from V and 6 bases from J, the junction kept 7 bases outside the gene matches.

The chain carries TRBV28 and TRBJ1-2, with 7 nucleotides matching TRBD1. V shed 9 bases, J shed 3 bases, and the junction held 4 bases outside the gene matches. The CDR3 is 12 amino acids. Germline loops: CDR1 MDHEN, CDR2 SYDVKM. The CDR3, as DNA: TGTGCCAGTGGAACAGGGGACTATGGCTACACCTTC. This encodes CASGTGDYGYTF.

The V call is TRBV5-1, the J call TRBJ2-3; 11 bases map to TRBD2. J gave up 1 base and V 4 bases, and 2 bases lay outside the gene matches. Germline V gene lookup returns CDR1 SGHRS and CDR2 YFSETQ. This CDR3 is 15 amino acids long. The chain's CDR3 is CASSPGLAGTDTQYF. The DNA for the CDR3 is TGCGCCAGCAGCCCGGGACTAGCGGGCACAGATACGCAGTATTTT.

This sequence joins TRBV27 and TRBJ2-5; D is possibly TRBD1 (6 bases). Trimming took off 5 bases at V and 2 bases at J, with 15 bases between the two ends. The CDR3 runs 15 residues. The V gene's germline CDR1 is MNHEY and CDR2 SMNVEV (reference sequence). CDR3 DNA sequence: TGTGCCAGCAGTCACCTGGACAGCTATCAAGAGACCCAGTACTTC. Translation: CASSHLDSYQETQYF.

DNA for the CDR3: TGCGCCAGCAGCTCACAGGGGGCATCCTACGAGCAGTACTTC. This encodes CASSSQGASYEQYF. The V call is TRBV5-1, the J call TRBJ2-7, with 9 bases aligning to TRBD1. This CDR3 has 14 residues. CDR1 and CDR2 from the germline V gene are SGHRS and YFSETQ. V lost 3 bases, J lost 1 base, and 2 bases stayed unmatched.

The chain recombines TRBV2 with TRBJ2-5; 11 bases fit TRBD2. The CDR3 contains 17 residues. Germline lookup yields CDR1 SNHLY and CDR2 FYNNEI. Unmatched junction bases numbered 9, after V lost 6 bases and J lost 0 bases. CDR3 nucleotides: TGTGCCAGCAGCTACGCGACTAGCGGGGAGTACCAAGAGACCCAGTACTTC. Protein: CASSYATSGEYQETQYF.

The chain combines TRBV5-6 with TRBJ1-2; D is perhaps TRBD1 (5 bases). Germline V lookup: CDR1 SGHDT, CDR2 YYEEEE. The CDR3 extends over 16 amino acids. Trimming cost V 4 bases and J 6 bases, with 22 bases left between them. CDR3 in amino acids: CASSPPAPQGTNGYTF. As DNA, the CDR3 is TGTGCCAGCAGCCCCCCCGCCCCCCAGGGAACTAATGGCTACACCTTC.

Regarding this clone: An end of the junction differs from the germline gene, which may be a read error. This rearrangement joins TRBV30 to TRBJ2-5; the D gene is possibly TRBD2 (5 bases). CDR1 and CDR2 from the germline V gene are GTSNPN and SVGIG (reference sequence). This CDR3 is 15 amino acids long. This CDR3 is CARSVGSANQETQYF. The CDR3 nucleotides read TGTGCCCGGAGTGTAGGGAGCGCAAATCAAGAGACCCAGTACTTC.

The V call is TRBV7-9, the J call TRBJ1-4; 8 nucleotides agree with TRBD1. CDR1 is SEHNR, CDR2 FQNEAQ, per germline (reference sequence). The V gene end was trimmed by 5 bases and the J gene end by 5 bases; junction bases not matched to a gene: 13. The CDR3 has 17 amino acids. CDR3 nucleotides: TGTGCCAGCAGCCCCTCACTCTGGACAGGGCCGAATGAAAAACTGTTTTTT. Translating gives CASSPSLWTGPNEKLFF.

This chain connects TRBV6-5 to TRBJ2-5; 9 bases match TRBD1. The CDR3 runs to 15 residues. The ends lost 4 bases at V and 3 bases at J; junction bases unmatched: 6. CDR1 MNHEY and CDR2 SVGAGI come from the germline V gene. The CDR3 here is CASSSPDRGEETQYF. The CDR3 nucleotides read TGTGCCAGCAGTTCCCCGGACAGGGGAGAAGAGACCCAGTACTTC.

The chain combines TRBV15 with TRBJ2-3, with TRBD1 matching over 10 bases. The V gene's germline CDR1 is LNHNV and CDR2 YYDKDF (reference sequence). The CDR3 covers 14 residues. After removal of 10 bases from V and 5 bases from J, the junction contained 9 bases not matched to a gene. CDR3 DNA: TGTGCCAGTGCCCGGGACAGGGGTTTAGATACGCAGTATTTT. As protein: CASARDRGLDTQYF.

V usage is TRBV2 and J usage is TRBJ2-1; D is perhaps TRBD2 (7 bases). CDR3 size: 15 residues. V shed 2 bases and J shed 2 bases, with 10 bases lying between them. Germline lookup yields CDR1 SNHLY and CDR2 FYNNEI. CDR3 residues: CASSEWGGPYNEQFF. For the CDR3, the DNA is TGTGCCAGCAGTGAATGGGGGGGGCCCTACAATGAGCAGTTCTTC.

This clone was seen just once. The rearrangement links TRBV7-7 to TRBJ2-3; D call uncertain. V was shortened by 4 bases and J by 6 bases, with 11 bases between the two germline ends. The CDR3 is made up of 13 amino acids. Germline assignment: CDR1 SSHAT and CDR2 FNYEAQ (reference sequence). This chain's CDR3 is CASSYSLADTQYF. Here the CDR3 DNA reads TGTGCCAGCAGCTATAGCCTTGCCGATACGCAGTATTTT.

The chain employs TRBV6-4 and TRBJ1-3; TRBD1 matches 10 bases. After removal of 11 bases from V and 4 bases from J, the junction contained 5 bases not matched to a gene. CDR1 is MRHNA, CDR2 SNTAGT, per germline. CDR3 length equals 13 residues. CDR3 residues: CAGTGEAGNTIYF. CDR3 DNA: TGTGCCGGGACAGGGGAGGCCGGAAACACCATATATTTT.

This chain uses TRBV7-9 with TRBJ2-3; 7 bases match TRBD2. This CDR3 has 15 amino acids. Losses at the gene ends were 5 bases for V and 1 base for J; bases not matched to a gene: 6. Germline CDR1 reads SEHNR; CDR2 reads FQNEAQ (reference sequence). The CDR3 protein is CASSGGGLRTDTQYF. The CDR3 nucleotides read TGTGCCAGCAGCGGGGGGGGACTCCGCACAGATACGCAGTATTTT.

The rearrangement links TRBV9 to TRBJ1-2; D gene ambiguous. The CDR3 is 13 amino acids. In germline, CDR1 is SGDLS, CDR2 YYNGEE. With 4 bases removed from V and 1 base from J, the gap between germline ends came to 8 bases. The CDR3 region is CASSYTNNYGYTF. Here the CDR3 DNA reads TGTGCCAGCAGCTACACGAATAACTATGGCTACACCTTC.